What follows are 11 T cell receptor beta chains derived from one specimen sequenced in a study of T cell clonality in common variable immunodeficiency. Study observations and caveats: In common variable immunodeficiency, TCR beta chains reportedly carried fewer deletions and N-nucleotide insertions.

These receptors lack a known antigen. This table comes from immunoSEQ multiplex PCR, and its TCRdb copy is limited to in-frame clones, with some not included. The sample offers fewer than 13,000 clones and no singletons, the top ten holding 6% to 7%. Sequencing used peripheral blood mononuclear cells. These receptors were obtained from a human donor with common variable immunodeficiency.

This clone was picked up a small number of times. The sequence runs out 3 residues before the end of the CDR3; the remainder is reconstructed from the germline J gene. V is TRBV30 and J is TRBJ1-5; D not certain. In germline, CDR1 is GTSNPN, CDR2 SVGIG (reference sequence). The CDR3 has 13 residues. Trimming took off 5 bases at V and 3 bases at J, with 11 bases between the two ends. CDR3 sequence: CAWEAGPNQPQHF. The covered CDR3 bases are TGTGCCTGGGAAGCTGGGCCCAATCAGCCC.

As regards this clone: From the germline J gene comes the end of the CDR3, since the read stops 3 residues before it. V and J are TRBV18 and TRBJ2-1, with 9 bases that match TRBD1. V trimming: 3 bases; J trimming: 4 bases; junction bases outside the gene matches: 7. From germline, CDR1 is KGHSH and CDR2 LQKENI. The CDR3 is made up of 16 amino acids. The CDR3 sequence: CASSPLGQGTYNEQFF. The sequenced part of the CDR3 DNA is TGTGCCAGCTCACCCCTAGGACAGGGGACATACAATGAG.

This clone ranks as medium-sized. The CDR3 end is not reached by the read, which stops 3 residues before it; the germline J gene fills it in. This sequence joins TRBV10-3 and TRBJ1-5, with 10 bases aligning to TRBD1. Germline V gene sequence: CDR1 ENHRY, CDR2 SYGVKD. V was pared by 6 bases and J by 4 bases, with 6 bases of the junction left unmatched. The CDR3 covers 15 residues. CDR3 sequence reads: CAISMGQGLNQPQHF. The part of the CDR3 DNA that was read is TGTGCCATCAGCATGGGACAGGGGTTAAATCAGCCC.

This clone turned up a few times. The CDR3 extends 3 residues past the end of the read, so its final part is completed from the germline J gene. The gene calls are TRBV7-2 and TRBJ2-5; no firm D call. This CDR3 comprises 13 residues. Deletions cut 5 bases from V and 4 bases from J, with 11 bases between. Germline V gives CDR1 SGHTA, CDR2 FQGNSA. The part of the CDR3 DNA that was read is TGTGCCAGCAGCCCTAGACCGCCAGAGACC. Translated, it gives CASSPRPPET. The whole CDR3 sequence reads CASSPRPPETQYF.

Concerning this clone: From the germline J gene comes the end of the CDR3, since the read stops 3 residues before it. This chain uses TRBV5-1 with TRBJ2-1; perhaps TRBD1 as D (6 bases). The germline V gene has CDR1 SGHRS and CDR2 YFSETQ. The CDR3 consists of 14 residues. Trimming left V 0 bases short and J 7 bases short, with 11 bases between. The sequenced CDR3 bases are TGCGCCAGCAGCTTGGCCACAGGGTTGAATGAG. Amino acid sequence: CASSLATGLNE. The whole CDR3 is CASSLATGLNEQFF.

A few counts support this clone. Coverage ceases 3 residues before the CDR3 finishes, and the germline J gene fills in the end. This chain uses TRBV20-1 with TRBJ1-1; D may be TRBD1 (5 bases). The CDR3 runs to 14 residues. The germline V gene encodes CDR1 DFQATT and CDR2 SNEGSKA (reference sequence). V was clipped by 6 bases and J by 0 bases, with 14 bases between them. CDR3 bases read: TGCAGTGCCCCCGATAGGGGTATGAACACTGAA. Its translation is CSAPDRGMNTE. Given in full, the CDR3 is CSAPDRGMNTEAFF.

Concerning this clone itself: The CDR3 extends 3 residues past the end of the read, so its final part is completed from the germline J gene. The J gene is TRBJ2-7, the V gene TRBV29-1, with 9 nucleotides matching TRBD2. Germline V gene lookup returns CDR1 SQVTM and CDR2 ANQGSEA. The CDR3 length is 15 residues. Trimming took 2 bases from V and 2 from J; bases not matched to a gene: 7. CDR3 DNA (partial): TGCAGCGTTGAATCCTCGACTAGCGGTACCTACGAG. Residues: CSVESSTSGTYE. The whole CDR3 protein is CSVESSTSGTYEQYF.

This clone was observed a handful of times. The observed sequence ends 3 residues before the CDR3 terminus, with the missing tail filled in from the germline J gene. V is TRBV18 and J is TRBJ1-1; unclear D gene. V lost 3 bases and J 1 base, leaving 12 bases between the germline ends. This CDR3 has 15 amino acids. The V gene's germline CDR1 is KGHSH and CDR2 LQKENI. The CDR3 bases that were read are TGTGCCAGCTCACCCCCGGTTAATCGGAACACTGAA. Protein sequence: CASSPPVNRNTE. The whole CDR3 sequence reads CASSPPVNRNTEAFF.

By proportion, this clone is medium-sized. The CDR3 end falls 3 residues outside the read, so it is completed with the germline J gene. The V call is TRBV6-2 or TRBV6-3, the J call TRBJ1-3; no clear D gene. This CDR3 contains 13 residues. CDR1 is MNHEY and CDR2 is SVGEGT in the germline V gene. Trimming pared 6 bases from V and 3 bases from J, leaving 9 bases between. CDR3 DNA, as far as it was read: TGTGCCAGCAGCCAACAGAGTGGAAACACC. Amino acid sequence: CASSQQSGNT. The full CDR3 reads CASSQQSGNTIYF.

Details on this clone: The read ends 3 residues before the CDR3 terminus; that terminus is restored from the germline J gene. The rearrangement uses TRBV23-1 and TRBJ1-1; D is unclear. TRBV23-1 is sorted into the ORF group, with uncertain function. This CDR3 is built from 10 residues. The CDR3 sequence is CASSHTLAFF. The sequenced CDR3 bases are TGCGCCAGCAGTCACACTCTA.

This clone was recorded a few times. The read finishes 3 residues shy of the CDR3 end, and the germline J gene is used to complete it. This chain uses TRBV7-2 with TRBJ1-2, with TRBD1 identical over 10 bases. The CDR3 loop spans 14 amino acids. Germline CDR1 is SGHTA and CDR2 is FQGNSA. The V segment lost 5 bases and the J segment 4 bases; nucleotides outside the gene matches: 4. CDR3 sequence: CASSPRQGAYGYTF. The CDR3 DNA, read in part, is TGTGCCAGCAGCCCTAGACAGGGGGCCTATGGC.